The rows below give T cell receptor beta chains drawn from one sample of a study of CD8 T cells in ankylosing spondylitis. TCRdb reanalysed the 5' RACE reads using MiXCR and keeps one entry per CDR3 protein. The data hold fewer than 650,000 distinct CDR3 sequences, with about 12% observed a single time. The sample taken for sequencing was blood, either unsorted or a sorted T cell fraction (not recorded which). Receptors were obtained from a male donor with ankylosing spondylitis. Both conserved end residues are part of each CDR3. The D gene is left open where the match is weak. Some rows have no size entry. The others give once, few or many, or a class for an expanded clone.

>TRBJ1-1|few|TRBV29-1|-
CSVEGLALKEAFF
TGCAGCGTTGAGGGGCTAGCACTCAAGGAAGCTTTCTTT
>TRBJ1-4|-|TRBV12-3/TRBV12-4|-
CACSFYGGGRETNEKLFF
TGTGCCTGCAGTTTTTATGGGGGCGGAAGGGAAACTAATGAAAAACTGTTTTTT
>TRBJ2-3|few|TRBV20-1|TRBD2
CSAGPAGGSDTQYF
TGCAGTGCTGGGCCCGCCGGGGGGTCAGATACGCAGTATTTT
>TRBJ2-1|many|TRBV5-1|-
CASSLRNNEQFF
TGCGCCAGCAGCTTGCGGAACAATGAGCAGTTCTTC
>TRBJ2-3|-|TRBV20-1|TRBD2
CSARIAGRGDTQYF
TGCAGTGCTAGGATAGCGGGAAGAGGAGATACGCAGTATTTT
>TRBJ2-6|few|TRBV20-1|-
CSAERGANVLTF
TGCAGTGCCGAACGTGGGGCCAACGTCCTGACTTTC
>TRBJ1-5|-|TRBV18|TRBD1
CASSPPRQGIHNQPQHF
TGTGCCAGCTCACCTCCTCGACAGGGGATTCACAATCAGCCCCAGCATTTT
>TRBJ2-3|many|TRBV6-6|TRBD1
CATTGTGGPDTQYF
TGTGCCACAACCGGGACAGGGGGCCCCGATACGCAGTATTTT
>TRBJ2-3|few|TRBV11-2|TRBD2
CASSLGYIIGRATDTQYF
TGTGCCAGCAGCTTAGGTTATATAATTGGGAGGGCGACAGATACGCAGTATTTT
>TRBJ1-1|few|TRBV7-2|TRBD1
CASSPRQGDVAFF
TGTGCCAGCAGCCCCCGACAGGGGGATGTAGCTTTCTTT
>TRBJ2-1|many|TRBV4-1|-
CASSQEKNSLLNEQFF
TGCGCCAGCAGCCAAGAGAAAAATTCCTTGCTCAATGAGCAGTTCTTC
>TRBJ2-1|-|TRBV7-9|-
CASSGRRADSYNEQFF
TGTGCCAGCAGCGGGAGGAGGGCTGACTCCTACAATGAGCAGTTCTTC
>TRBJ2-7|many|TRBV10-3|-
CAISESLGAGAYEQYF
TGTGCCATCAGTGAGTCGCTTGGGGCAGGAGCCTACGAGCAGTACTTC
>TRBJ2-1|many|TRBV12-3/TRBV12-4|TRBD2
CASSSNLAGSHEQFF
TGTGCCAGCTCTTCGAACCTAGCGGGGTCCCATGAGCAGTTCTTC
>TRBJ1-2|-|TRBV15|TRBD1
CATSRDRVVYGYTF
TGTGCCACCAGCAGGGACAGGGTTGTCTATGGCTACACCTTC
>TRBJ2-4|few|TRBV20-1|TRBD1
CSAVDRVVNIQYF
TGCAGTGCTGTAGACAGGGTTGTGAACATTCAGTACTTC
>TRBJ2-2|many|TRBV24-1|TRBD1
CATSDQGQGAAGELFF
TGTGCCACCAGTGATCAAGGACAGGGGGCAGCCGGGGAGCTGTTTTTT
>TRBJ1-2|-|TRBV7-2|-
CASSPLQGAGYGYTF
TGTGCCAGCAGCCCCCTCCAGGGCGCGGGCTATGGCTACACCTTC
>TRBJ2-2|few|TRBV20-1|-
CSAPEEGKTGELFF
TGCAGTGCTCCCGAGGAGGGGAAAACCGGGGAGCTGTTTTTT
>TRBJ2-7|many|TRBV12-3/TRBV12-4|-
CASSFWTVDEQYF
TGTGCCAGCAGTTTTTGGACAGTCGACGAGCAGTACTTC
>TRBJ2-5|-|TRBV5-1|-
CASSGQFMETQYF
TGCGCCAGCAGCGGACAGTTCATGGAGACCCAGTACTTC
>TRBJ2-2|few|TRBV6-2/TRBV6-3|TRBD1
CASSYDRASTGELFF
TGTGCCAGCAGTTACGACAGGGCGAGCACCGGGGAGCTGTTTTTT
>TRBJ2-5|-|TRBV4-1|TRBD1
CASSRGQGDVETQYF
TGCGCCAGCAGCCGGGGACAGGGGGACGTGGAGACCCAGTACTTC
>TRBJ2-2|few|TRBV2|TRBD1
CASSVQGAPGGELFF
TGTGCCAGCAGTGTTCAGGGGGCGCCCGGCGGGGAGCTGTTTTTT
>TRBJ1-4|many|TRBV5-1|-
CASSFRGDEKLFF
TGCGCCAGCAGCTTTCGGGGCGACGAAAAACTGTTTTTT
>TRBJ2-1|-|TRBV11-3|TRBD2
CACRQLAGGPAYNEQFF
TGTGCCTGCAGGCAACTAGCGGGAGGGCCGGCCTACAATGAGCAGTTCTTC
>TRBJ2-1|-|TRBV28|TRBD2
CASSFSRGSYNEQFF
TGTGCCAGCAGTTTCTCGCGGGGGTCCTACAATGAGCAGTTCTTC
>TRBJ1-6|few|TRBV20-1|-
CSAPGTSGSPLHF
TGCAGTGCTCCCGGGACATCAGGGTCACCCCTCCACTTT
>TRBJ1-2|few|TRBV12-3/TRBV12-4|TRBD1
CASSPGQGSGGYTF
TGTGCCAGCAGTCCGGGACAGGGGAGTGGAGGCTACACCTTC
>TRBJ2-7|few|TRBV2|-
CARASPSSYEQYF
TGTGCCAGGGCGAGCCCGAGCTCCTACGAGCAGTACTTC
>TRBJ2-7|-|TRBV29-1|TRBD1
CSVSDRVGTYEQYF
TGCAGCGTTTCCGACAGGGTAGGAACCTACGAGCAGTACTTC
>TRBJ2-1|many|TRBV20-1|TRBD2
CSASSGSSYNEQFF
TGCAGTGCTAGTAGCGGGAGCTCCTACAATGAGCAGTTCTTC